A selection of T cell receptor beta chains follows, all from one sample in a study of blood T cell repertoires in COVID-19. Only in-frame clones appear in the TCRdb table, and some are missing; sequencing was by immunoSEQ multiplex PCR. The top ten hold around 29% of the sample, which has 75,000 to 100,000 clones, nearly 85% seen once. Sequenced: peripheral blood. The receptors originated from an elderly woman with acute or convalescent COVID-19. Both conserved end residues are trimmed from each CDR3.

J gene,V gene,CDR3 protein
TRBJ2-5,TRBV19,ASSNRLQETQY
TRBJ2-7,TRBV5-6,ASSPDPGQGTYEQY
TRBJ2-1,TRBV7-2,ASSPSGTYNEQF
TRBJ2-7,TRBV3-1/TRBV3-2,ASSQREVNEQY
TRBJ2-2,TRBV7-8,ASSSYSGNTGELF
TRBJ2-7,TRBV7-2,ASSLASSYEQY
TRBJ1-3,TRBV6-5,ASTRDFSSGNTIY
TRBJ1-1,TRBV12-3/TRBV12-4,ASRGGGYTEAF
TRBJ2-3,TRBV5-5,ASSLDIARDTQY
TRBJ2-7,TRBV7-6,ASSLSGSYEQY
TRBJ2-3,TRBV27,ASSSPWASGKSTDTQY
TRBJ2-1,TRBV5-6,ASSSRGYNEQF
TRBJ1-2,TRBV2,ASSEDNNHNYGYT
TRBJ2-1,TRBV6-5,ASRATGGNNEQF
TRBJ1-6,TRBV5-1,ASSFDRMSSPLH
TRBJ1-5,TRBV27,ASSLGTGHSNQPQH
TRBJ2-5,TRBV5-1,ASSGSGTQETQY
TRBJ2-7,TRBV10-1,ASSESYHEQY
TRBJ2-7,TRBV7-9,ASSSTYPDRGRYEQY
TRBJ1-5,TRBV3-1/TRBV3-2,ASSQGGPGRDMPQH
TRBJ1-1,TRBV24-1,ATSDLTGAF
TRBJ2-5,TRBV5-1,ASSLGTSGRASETQY
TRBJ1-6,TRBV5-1,ASSLQQGADSPLH
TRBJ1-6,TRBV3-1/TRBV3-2,ASSPQVGHSPLH
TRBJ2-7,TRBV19,ASSAFRDRGPDEQY
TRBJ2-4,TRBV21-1,ASSRPVDLAKNIQY
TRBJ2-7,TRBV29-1,SVSGLRHEQY
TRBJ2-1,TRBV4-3,ASSHGAGDYNEQF
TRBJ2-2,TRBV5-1,ASSLKTLANTGELF
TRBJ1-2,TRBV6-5,ASSYSQGQGGYT
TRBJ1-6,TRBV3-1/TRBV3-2,ASSINPGDSPLH
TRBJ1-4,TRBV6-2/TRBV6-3,ASSYKWASEKLF